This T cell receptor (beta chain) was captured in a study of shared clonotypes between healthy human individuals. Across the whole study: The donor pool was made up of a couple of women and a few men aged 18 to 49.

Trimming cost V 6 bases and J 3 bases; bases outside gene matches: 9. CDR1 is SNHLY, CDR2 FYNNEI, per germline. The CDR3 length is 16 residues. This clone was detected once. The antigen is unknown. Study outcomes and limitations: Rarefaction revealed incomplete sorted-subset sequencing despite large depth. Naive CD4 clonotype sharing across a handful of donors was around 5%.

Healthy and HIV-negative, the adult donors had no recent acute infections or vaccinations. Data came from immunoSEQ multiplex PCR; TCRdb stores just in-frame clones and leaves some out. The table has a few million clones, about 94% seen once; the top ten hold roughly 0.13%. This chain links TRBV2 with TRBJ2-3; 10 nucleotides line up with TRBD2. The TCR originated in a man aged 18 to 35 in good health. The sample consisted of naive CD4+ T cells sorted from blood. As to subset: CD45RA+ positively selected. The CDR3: CASRGSSGSWTDTQYF. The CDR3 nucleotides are TGTGCCAGCAGGGGGTCTAGCGGGAGTTGGACAGATACGCAGTATTTT.